This is a list of T cell receptor beta chains from one sample in a study of T cell responses to AZD1222 COVID-19 vaccine. Assay: immunoSEQ multiplex PCR; the TCRdb copy retains only in-frame clones and omits some. The table shows approximately 110,000 clones, with 70% to 90% occurring only once. This specimen consisted of peripheral blood, obtained on day 0 of AZD1222 vaccination. These receptors originate from an adult in good health. CDR3s include the opening cysteine and the closing phenylalanine or tryptophan. A D gene is named only where the DNA matches it firmly. A row's size may be missing; if present it is once, few, many or a size class.

>TRBD1|13|TRBJ1-5|TRBV7-8|NA
TGTGCCAGCAGCTCCAGGGGGGTCCAGCCCCAGCATTTT
CASSSRGVQPQHF
>TRBD2|16|TRBJ2-1|TRBV28|NA
TGTGCCAGCAGCCCCCTACTAGCGGGGCCCCCGGGGGAGCAGTTCTTC
CASSPLLAGPPGEQFF
>NA|13|TRBJ1-6|TRBV30|NA
TGTGCAAGAGGTGTCGGCTTGGATTCACCCCTCCACTTT
CARGVGLDSPLHF
>TRBD1|16|TRBJ1-2|TRBV23-1|NA
TGCGCCAGCAGTCAGGGACAGCGGAGAAACTCGTATGGCTACACCTTC
CASSQGQRRNSYGYTF
>NA|17|TRBJ1-1|TRBV15|NA
TGTGCCACCAGCAGACACCGATGGGACGCCTCGAACACTGAAGCTTTCTTT
CATSRHRWDASNTEAFF
>NA|15|TRBJ2-7|TRBV6-2/TRBV6-3|NA
TGTGCCAGCAGTGTCGAACCGCTAGGATACTACGAGCAGTACTTC
CASSVEPLGYYEQYF
>NA|13|TRBJ1-1|TRBV10-2|NA
TGCGCCAACAGCGACAGTCTGAACACTGAAGCTTTCTTT
CANSDSLNTEAFF
>NA|15|TRBJ1-2|TRBV28|NA
TGTGCCAGCAAAGGAGGAACTTTATACAACTATGGCTACACCTTC
CASKGGTLYNYGYTF
>NA|14|TRBJ2-5|TRBV9|once
TGTGCCAGCAGCGTAGTAGGGGGAGAAGAGACCCAGTACTTC
CASSVVGGEETQYF
>TRBD2|14|TRBJ2-5|TRBV2|NA
TGTGCCAGCAGGGCGGGGGGACCCCAAGAGACCCAGTACTTC
CASRAGGPQETQYF
>NA|15|TRBJ1-2|TRBV3-1/TRBV3-2|once
TGTGCCAGCAGCCAAGTGGGGTCCGGAATATATGGCTACACCTTC
CASSQVGSGIYGYTF
>NA|15|TRBJ2-2|TRBV7-8|few
TGTGCCAGCAGCCGGAGGGGTTCGAACACCGGGGAGCTGTTTTTT
CASSRRGSNTGELFF
>NA|11|TRBJ2-7|TRBV25-1|NA
TGTGCCAGCGGCCCGATCTCCGAGCAGTACTTC
CASGPISEQYF
>TRBD1|17|TRBJ1-1|TRBV7-8|NA
TGTGCCAGCAGCTTAGCGGGGCAGGGGGCCATGAACACTGAAGCTTTCTTT
CASSLAGQGAMNTEAFF
>TRBD1|15|TRBJ2-7|TRBV19|many
TGTGCCAGTACTCCCGGCACAGGGGGCGGGTACGAGCAGTACTTC
CASTPGTGGGYEQYF
>NA|14|TRBJ1-1|TRBV10-3|NA
TGTGCCATCAGTGAGTCTCCGGTGAACACTGAAGCTTTCTTT
CAISESPVNTEAFF
>NA|15|TRBJ1-1|TRBV12-2|NA
TGTGCAAGTCGCTTAGCGGGACTCTTGGGGGGCGGGTCTTTCTTT
CASRLAGLLGGGSFF
>NA|15|TRBJ1-1|TRBV15|NA
TGTGCCACCAGCAGAGATGGGGCGGGGGACACTGAAGCTTTCTTT
CATSRDGAGDTEAFF
>NA|15|TRBJ1-3|TRBV5-1|NA
TGCGCCAGCAGCGACCCGACAGGCGTTGGAAACACCATATATTTT
CASSDPTGVGNTIYF
>TRBD1|14|TRBJ2-7|TRBV5-1|NA
TGCGCCAGCAGCCCCCAGGGGGCGCCGGGAGAGCAGTACTTC
CASSPQGAPGEQYF
>TRBD1|15|TRBJ1-4|TRBV24-1|once
TGTGCCACCAGTGATGGGGACAGGACGAATGAAAAACTGTTTTTT
CATSDGDRTNEKLFF
>TRBD2|14|TRBJ2-1|TRBV28|few
TGTGCCAGCAGACCACTAGCGGGAAACAATGAGCAGTTCTTC
CASRPLAGNNEQFF
>NA|14|TRBJ2-3|TRBV5-1|NA
TGCGCCAGCAGCCTGATGCAAGATACAGATACGCAGTATTTT
CASSLMQDTDTQYF
>NA|12|TRBJ1-2|TRBV19|few
TGTGCCAGTAGTCGGCTTGACTATGGCTACACCTTC
CASSRLDYGYTF
>NA|14|TRBJ1-4|TRBV5-4|NA
TGTGCCAGCAGCTGGAGGGACACCGACGAAAAACTGTTTTTT
CASSWRDTDEKLFF
>TRBD2|13|TRBJ2-7|TRBV3-1/TRBV3-2|NA
TGTGCCAGCAGCCATAGCGGGGGGTACGAGCAGTACTTC
CASSHSGGYEQYF
>TRBD2|15|TRBJ2-2|TRBV7-2|NA
TGTGCCAGCAGACCTACTAGCGGGGGTGTCGGGGAGCTGTTTTTT
CASRPTSGGVGELFF
>TRBD1|17|TRBJ2-3|TRBV7-8|NA
TGTGCCAGCAGCTCCTTTATCCGGGACAGGCTGCGGGATACGCAGTATTTT
CASSSFIRDRLRDTQYF
>NA|13|TRBJ1-2|TRBV19|NA
TGTGCCAGTAGTATTGGGGAAGGCTATGGCTACACCTTC
CASSIGEGYGYTF
>NA|14|TRBJ1-4|TRBV2|NA
TGTGCCAGCAGCCGGGCCCAACTTAATGAAAAACTGTTTTTT
CASSRAQLNEKLFF
>NA|15|TRBJ2-7|TRBV18|NA
TGTGCCAGCTCACCTGGACCCCTGGCCTCCTACGAGCAGTACTTC
CASSPGPLASYEQYF
>TRBD1|15|TRBJ2-3|TRBV28|NA
TGTGCCAGCAGTTTCGACAGGGTCCGAGCAGATACGCAGTATTTT
CASSFDRVRADTQYF
>NA|13|TRBJ1-5|TRBV19|NA
TGTGCCAGTAGTATCGGGAGAAATCAGCCCCAGCATTTT
CASSIGRNQPQHF
>TRBD2|16|TRBJ2-1|TRBV12-5|NA
TGTGCTAGTGGTCTCCCCCTTAGCGGGGGCTACAATGAGCAGTTCTTC
CASGLPLSGGYNEQFF
>NA|15|TRBJ2-7|TRBV4-1|few
TGCGCCAGCAGCCAAGAGGCAGACTCTGGGCGGGAGCAGTACTTC
CASSQEADSGREQYF
>NA|16|TRBJ1-3|TRBV7-2|NA
TGTGCCAGCAGCTGGGCAGGCCACAACTCTGGAAACACCATATATTTT
CASSWAGHNSGNTIYF
>NA|17|TRBJ1-3|TRBV27|NA
TGTGCCAGCAGACCCGGTTTGGGGGCCGCCTCTGGAAACACCATATATTTT
CASRPGLGAASGNTIYF
>TRBD1|13|TRBJ2-1|TRBV30|NA
TGTGCCTGGTCCCAGGGGGACTACAATGAGCAGTTCTTC
CAWSQGDYNEQFF
>TRBD1|13|TRBJ1-1|TRBV24-1|NA
TGTGCCACCAGACCGACAGGGGGCAGTGAAGCTTTCTTT
CATRPTGGSEAFF
>TRBD1|13|TRBJ1-1|TRBV7-9|NA
TGTGCCAGCAGCTGGGACAGAGTAAGTGAAGCTTTCTTT
CASSWDRVSEAFF
>NA|12|TRBJ2-2|TRBV2|NA
TGTGCCAGCAGCCAGCGTGCCGGGGAGCTGTTTTTT
CASSQRAGELFF
>NA|13|TRBJ1-1|TRBV7-8|NA
TGTGCCAGCAGCTTAGGGTCCGGCACTGAAGCTTTCTTT
CASSLGSGTEAFF
>NA|12|TRBJ2-7|TRBV11-1|once
TGTGCCAGCAGCTTTGACTCCTACGAGCAGTACTTC
CASSFDSYEQYF
>NA|13|TRBJ1-2|TRBV5-6|once
TGTGCCAGCAGCTTGGTATCAGGGGATGGCTACACCTTC
CASSLVSGDGYTF
>TRBD1|15|TRBJ2-3|TRBV5-6|NA
TGTGCCAGCAGCCCCGACAGGGGCACGCGGGATACGCAGTATTTT
CASSPDRGTRDTQYF
>NA|16|TRBJ2-5|TRBV5-1|NA
TGCGCCAGCAGCCCCGCAGGCCGAACCAGATCGGAGACCCAGTACTTC
CASSPAGRTRSETQYF